A selection of T cell receptor beta chains follows, all from one sample in a study of human T cells and chemical hapten exposure. TCRdb passed the RACE reads through MiXCR, listing each CDR3 protein once. The data hold about 77,000 distinct CDR3 sequences, with 8.5% to 10% observed a single time. Sequencing input: whole blood. These receptors were collected from a female donor in good health. Some clones in this sample may be carry-over from other donors' samples. CDR3s include the opening cysteine and the closing phenylalanine or tryptophan. D genes are given only for firm matches. Expanded clones are given a class, and other clones once, few, many or no size at all.

CDR3 protein: CASGSGSQPQHF
CDR3 DNA: TGTGCCAGCGGGTCGGGAAGTCAGCCCCAGCATTTT
J gene: TRBJ1-5
clone size: few
D gene: -
V gene: TRBV28

CDR3 protein: CASSRLTGGTETQYF
CDR3 DNA: TGCGCCAGCAGCCGCCTGACAGGGGGCACAGAAACGCAGTATTTT
J gene: TRBJ2-3
clone size: -
D gene: TRBD1
V gene: TRBV4-3

CDR3 protein: CAISESGGLGSNQPQHF
CDR3 DNA: TGTGCCATCAGTGAGTCAGGGGGCCTTGGGAGCAATCAGCCCCAGCATTTT
J gene: TRBJ1-5
clone size: many
D gene: TRBD1
V gene: TRBV10-3

CDR3 protein: CASSRGTDFLGDTQYF
CDR3 DNA: TGTGCCAGCAGTCGCGGGACGGATTTCCTCGGAGATACGCAGTATTTT
J gene: TRBJ2-3
clone size: -
D gene: -
V gene: TRBV6-5

CDR3 protein: CASSSTTTSNQPQHF
CDR3 DNA: TGTGCCAGCAGTTCTACCACCACTAGCAATCAGCCCCAGCATTTT
J gene: TRBJ1-5
clone size: many
D gene: -
V gene: TRBV12-3/TRBV12-4

CDR3 protein: CAPSEGDRSNQPQHF
CDR3 DNA: TGTGCCCCGAGCGAAGGGGATAGGAGCAATCAGCCCCAGCATTTT
J gene: TRBJ1-5
clone size: many
D gene: -
V gene: TRBV21-1

CDR3 protein: CASSFGTGGVGETQYF
CDR3 DNA: TGTGCCAGCAGTTTTGGGACGGGCGGAGTAGGCGAGACCCAGTACTTC
J gene: TRBJ2-5
clone size: many
D gene: -
V gene: TRBV27

CDR3 protein: CASSFREGGGLSNQPQHF
CDR3 DNA: TGTGCCAGCAGTTTTCGGGAGGGGGGCGGCCTTAGCAATCAGCCCCAGCATTTT
J gene: TRBJ1-5
clone size: -
D gene: -
V gene: TRBV12-3/TRBV12-4

CDR3 protein: CATSVRRGRTDTQYF
CDR3 DNA: TGTGCCACCAGTGTGCGGCGGGGCCGGACAGATACGCAGTATTTT
J gene: TRBJ2-3
clone size: few
D gene: -
V gene: TRBV24-1

CDR3 protein: CAWSGQGLWQPQHF
CDR3 DNA: TGTGCCTGGAGTGGACAGGGGTTATGGCAGCCCCAGCATTTT
J gene: TRBJ1-5
clone size: many
D gene: TRBD1
V gene: TRBV30

CDR3 protein: CASSYTGAGEQYF
CDR3 DNA: TGTGCCAGCAGTTACACAGGGGCCGGCGAGCAGTACTTC
J gene: TRBJ2-7
clone size: many
D gene: TRBD1
V gene: TRBV6-6

CDR3 protein: CSVEDLLAGDGMIITDTQYF
CDR3 DNA: TGCAGCGTTGAAGATCTTCTAGCGGGGGATGGTATGATTATCACAGATACGCAGTATTTT
J gene: TRBJ2-3
clone size: many
D gene: TRBD2
V gene: TRBV29-1

CDR3 protein: CASSQSIGTVNTEAFF
CDR3 DNA: TGCGCCAGCAGCCAATCGATAGGGACGGTGAACACTGAAGCTTTCTTT
J gene: TRBJ1-1
clone size: -
D gene: -
V gene: TRBV4-1